This TCR beta chain was recorded in a study of PD-L1 blockade in urothelial cancer. This CDR3 contains 14 residues. Germline assignment: CDR1 LNHDA and CDR2 SQIVND (reference sequence). Trimming cost V 5 bases and J 5 bases; bases outside gene matches: 4. Using immunoSEQ multiplex PCR, the repertoire was profiled, and TCRdb retains in-frame clones only, with some absent. The sample has some 41,000 clones; around 89% are singletons. This receptor was taken from an older man with urothelial cancer. This specimen consisted of PBMCs, obtained around atezolizumab (anti-PD-L1) treatment. The chain uses TRBV19 and TRBJ2-3, with 10 bases fitting TRBD2. The CDR3 bases are TGTGCCAGTAGTCTTTGGACTAGCGGAGATACGCAGTATTTT. It yields the protein CASSLWTSGDTQYF.